This T cell receptor (beta chain) was found in a study of control samples from healthy donors and cancer patients. V gave up 5 bases and J gave up 3 bases, with 13 bases separating them. In germline, CDR1 is SEHNR, CDR2 FQNEAQ (reference sequence). The CDR3 is made up of 14 amino acids. The repertoire was sequenced with immunoSEQ multiplex PCR; TCRdb's copy has only in-frame clones and lacks some. The sample consists of under 80,000 clones, over 85% of them appearing once. The sample comprised PBMCs. V usage is TRBV7-9 and J usage is TRBJ2-5; D perhaps matches TRBD1 (6 bases). This TCR was sampled from a woman aged 35 to 49 with lung cancer. The DNA for the CDR3 is TGTGCCAGCAGCCTTCCAGGGGTGGAAGAGACCCAGTACTTC. Translated: CASSLPGVEETQYF.